This T cell receptor beta chain originates from a study of T-cell reconstitution after alpha-beta-depleted transplantation in children. Trimming removed 5 bases from V and 5 bases from J, with 16 bases in between. Germline CDR1 and CDR2: SQVTM and ANQGSEA. CDR3 length: 14 amino acids. Preparation of the TCRbeta library used unique molecular identifiers. TCRdb ran MiXCR on the PCR reads and lists one entry per CDR3 protein. The table shows about 360,000 distinct CDR3 sequences, with roughly 14% occurring only once. This clonotype originated in a human donor who donated a stem cell graft to a child with Fanconi anemia. Sample: PBMCs, taken from the stem cell graft. The rearrangement joins TRBV29-1 to TRBJ1-5; D not certain. Here the CDR3 DNA reads TGCAGCGTTTCCGTCCGGGATGGAGATCAGCCCCAGCATTTT. Residues: CSVSVRDGDQPQHF.